Each of the 6 T cell receptor beta chains below was sequenced from the same sample in a study of sequential checkpoint blockade in melanoma. Treatment noted: randomized to nivolumab then ipilimumab (arm A) or the reverse (arm B). Profiling relied on immunoSEQ multiplex PCR, and the TCRdb table lists in-frame clones only, not all of them. The sample contains about 19,000 clones, 73% of which appear only once. Here the sequenced sample was CD8+ T cells sorted from blood (inferred from file names), taken from a patient given nivolumab and ipilimumab in sequence. The receptors derive from a human donor with melanoma.

This chain connects TRBV2 to TRBJ1-5, with unresolved D. Germline loops: CDR1 SNHLY, CDR2 FYNNEI. The CDR3 is made up of 15 amino acids. V was cut by 4 bases and J by 4 bases, with 14 bases left in between. Written as DNA, the CDR3 is TGTGCCAGCAGTGGGGGAGGGAGGAGGAATCAGCCCCAGCATTTT. Translation gives CASSGGGRRNQPQHF.

The chain links TRBV11-3 to TRBJ2-7; 12 positions agree with TRBD1. The ends lost 8 bases at V and 6 bases at J; junction bases unmatched: 14. Germline V gene sequence: CDR1 SGHNT, CDR2 YENEEA. The CDR3 extends over 16 amino acids. CDR3 amino acids: CASSNRGQGAASEQYF. As DNA, the CDR3 is TGTGCCAGCTCCAACCGGGGACAGGGGGCGGCTTCCGAGCAGTACTTC.

The chain uses TRBV13 and TRBJ1-1; weak D call: TRBD1 (5 bases). This CDR3 has 12 amino acids. The germline V and J ends were trimmed by 0 bases and 7 bases, with 6 bases remaining between them. CDR1 PRHDT and CDR2 FYEKMQ come from the germline V gene (reference sequence). The CDR3 is CASSLGGLEAFF. The CDR3, as DNA: TGTGCCAGCAGCTTAGGGGGGCTTGAAGCTTTCTTT.

The rearrangement joins TRBV7-2 to TRBJ2-7, with TRBD1 matching 8 bases. The germline V gene encodes CDR1 SGHTA and CDR2 FQGNSA. This CDR3 spans 14 amino acids. V shed 3 bases and J 4 bases; nucleotides not matched to a gene: 5. In DNA form, the CDR3 reads TGTGCCAGCAGCTTGGACAGGGTACAGTACGAGCAGTACTTC. Protein sequence: CASSLDRVQYEQYF.

By share of the sample, this clone is medium-sized. The V call is TRBV11-2, the J call TRBJ1-4; 7 bases align to TRBD1. V shed 8 bases, J shed 4 bases, and the junction held 7 bases outside the gene matches. The CDR3 contains 14 residues. CDR1 and CDR2 from the germline V gene are SGHAT and FQNNGV. CDR3 DNA: TGTGCCAGCGCCCCGGGACAGAATAATGAAAAACTGTTTTTT. Protein: CASAPGQNNEKLFF. Full variable domain (missing parts from reference TRBV11-2 and TRBJ1-4): EAGVAQSPRYKIIEKRQSVAFWCNPISGHATLYWYQQILGQGPKLLIQFQNNGVVDDSQLPKDRFSAERLKGVDSTLKIQPAKLEDSAVYLCASAPGQNNEKLFFGSGTQLSVL.

The CDR3 here is CASRETGQRRPDTQYF. DNA of the CDR3: TGCGCCAGCAGGGAAACGGGCCAGCGGCGGCCAGATACGCAGTATTTT. The rearrangement joins TRBV5-1 to TRBJ2-3; D is possibly TRBD2 (5 bases). Trimming took off 5 bases at V and 4 bases at J, with 20 bases between the two ends. Looked up from germline, CDR1 is SGHRS and CDR2 is YFSETQ. The CDR3 runs 16 residues.